This TCR beta chain was captured by sequencing in a study of early T cells in non-severe SARS-CoV-2 infection. Researchers tagged individual cDNA molecules with unique molecular identifiers. TCRdb used MiXCR to reprocess the 5' RACE reads, holding one entry per CDR3 protein. The sample lists some 71,000 distinct CDR3 sequences; around 10% were seen once. General study results and limits: Anti-spike CD8 responses were favored in VDJdb matching, and private and CD4 specificities were missed.

Germline CDR1 is SGHTA and CDR2 is FQGNSA. There are 16 residues in the CDR3. Trimming shortened V by 2 bases and J by 6 bases, and 17 bases separated the two germline ends. For this clonotype: The antigen is undetermined.

This chain connects TRBV7-2 to TRBJ2-1; D is perhaps TRBD2 (6 bases). Sequencing was performed on whole blood, taken at baseline. This clonotype was sampled from an adult who was a healthcare worker with PCR-confirmed SARS-CoV-2 infection or an uninfected control (not recorded which). The CDR3 DNA reads TGTGCCAGCAGCTTAATGACTAGTAAGGGAGGCAATGAGCAGTTCTTC. It codes for CASSLMTSKGGNEQFF.